These T cell receptor beta chains were read from a single sample in a study of cytomegalovirus exposure and HLA in healthy donors. Produced via immunoSEQ multiplex PCR; TCRdb's table is partial and in-frame only. This table holds 100,000 to 150,000 clones, 73% found once. The sample comprised PBMCs. Source of these receptors: a man in his 60s in good health and CMV-seropositive. The CDR3 runs from the conserved cysteine through the conserved F or W. A D gene is named only where the DNA matches it firmly. Only some rows state a clone size, as once, few, many or a class for expanded clones.

J,size,D,V,CDR3,DNA
TRBJ1-1,-,TRBD1,TRBV9,CASSRTTRTGESEAFF,TGTGCCAGCAGCCGAACCACTCGGACAGGGGAATCTGAAGCTTTCTTT
TRBJ2-3,-,-,TRBV7-9,CASSLGWGRGTDTQYF,TGTGCCAGCAGCTTAGGGTGGGGCAGGGGAACAGATACGCAGTATTTT
TRBJ2-5,-,-,TRBV5-1,CASSLTAQETQYF,TGCGCCAGCAGCTTGACAGCCCAAGAGACCCAGTACTTC
TRBJ1-2,-,-,TRBV6-5,CASSYSRQPNYGYTF,TGTGCCAGCAGTTACTCGAGGCAGCCTAACTATGGCTACACCTTC
TRBJ1-6,-,-,TRBV7-2,CASSQVEGSPLHF,TGTGCCAGCAGCCAAGTCGAGGGTTCACCCCTCCACTTT
TRBJ2-3,-,-,TRBV6-4,CASTGGDSETQYF,TGTGCCAGCACAGGAGGGGATTCAGAAACGCAGTATTTT
TRBJ2-1,-,-,TRBV9,CASSVGGGGSLTYNEQFF,TGTGCCAGCAGCGTAGGTGGTGGGGGCAGTCTTACCTACAATGAGCAGTTCTTC
TRBJ1-2,few,-,TRBV15,CATKGRGPLDGYTF,TGTGCCACCAAGGGGCGGGGTCCACTGGACGGCTACACCTTC
TRBJ2-1,-,TRBD2,TRBV5-8,CASRHRGTSGNEQFF,TGTGCCAGCAGGCACCGAGGGACTAGCGGGAATGAGCAGTTCTTC
TRBJ1-6,-,TRBD1,TRBV28,CASMRTGAFPLHF,TGTGCCAGCATGCGGACAGGGGCTTTCCCCCTCCACTTT
TRBJ2-2,-,-,TRBV27,CASRLGPNTGELFF,TGTGCCAGCAGGCTAGGCCCGAACACCGGGGAGCTGTTTTTT
TRBJ1-6,once,-,TRBV2,CASVEAEYNSPLHF,TGTGCCAGCGTGGAGGCCGAGTATAATTCACCCCTCCACTTT
TRBJ2-7,-,TRBD2,TRBV10-3,CATTSGSSYEQYF,TGTGCCACCACTAGCGGGTCCTCCTACGAGCAGTACTTC
TRBJ2-7,-,TRBD2,TRBV4-1,CASSPWTSGSSYEQYF,TGCGCCAGCAGCCCCTGGACTAGCGGGAGCTCCTACGAGCAGTACTTC
TRBJ2-3,-,-,TRBV6-5,CASSWTVPVGTDTQYF,TGTGCCAGCAGTTGGACAGTCCCAGTGGGTACAGATACGCAGTATTTT
TRBJ2-7,-,TRBD2,TRBV25-1,CASSGGASGGYEQYF,TGTGCCAGCAGTGGGGGGGCTAGCGGGGGCTACGAGCAGTACTTC
TRBJ2-3,-,-,TRBV28,CASSFGPDTQYF,TGTGCCAGCAGTTTTGGCCCAGATACGCAGTATTTT
TRBJ1-5,few,-,TRBV19,CASSAGNSNQPQHF,TGTGCCAGTAGTGCGGGGAATAGCAATCAGCCCCAGCATTTT
TRBJ1-4,-,-,TRBV19,CASSIRQVPNEKLFF,TGTGCCAGTAGTATCCGTCAGGTTCCCAATGAAAAACTGTTTTTT
TRBJ2-5,-,TRBD2,TRBV4-1,CASSQARGGQETQYF,TGCGCCAGCAGCCAAGCACGCGGGGGCCAAGAGACCCAGTACTTC
TRBJ1-5,-,-,TRBV7-9,CASSLAPQGRNQPQHF,TGTGCCAGCAGCTTAGCGCCTCAGGGCCGAAATCAGCCCCAGCATTTT
TRBJ2-1,-,TRBD2,TRBV19,CASSPWTSGSYNEQFF,TGTGCCAGTAGTCCCTGGACTAGCGGATCCTACAATGAGCAGTTCTTC
TRBJ2-4,-,TRBD1,TRBV19,CASSIEDRIKNIQYF,TGTGCCAGTAGTATAGAGGACAGGATCAAAAACATTCAGTACTTC
TRBJ2-1,few,-,TRBV2,CASSKDRFNEQFF,TGTGCCAGCAGTAAAGACAGGTTCAATGAGCAGTTCTTC
TRBJ2-5,-,-,TRBV28,CASSFPLGAGGETQYF,TGTGCCAGCAGCTTCCCCCTGGGGGCGGGTGGGGAGACCCAGTACTTC
TRBJ1-2,few,-,TRBV23-1,CASSPSPGLEGYTF,TGCGCCAGCAGTCCCAGCCCGGGACTGGAAGGCTACACCTTC
TRBJ1-2,-,TRBD1,TRBV29-1,CSVPGTGRVYGYTF,TGCAGCGTCCCTGGGACAGGGAGGGTCTATGGCTACACCTTC
TRBJ2-4,-,TRBD1,TRBV5-6,CATHRLTGAKNIQYF,TGTGCCACCCATCGGTTGACAGGGGCCAAAAACATTCAGTACTTC
TRBJ2-3,-,TRBD2,TRBV30,CAWSAGGQDTQYF,TGTGCCTGGAGTGCGGGAGGGCAAGATACGCAGTATTTT
TRBJ2-4,-,-,TRBV28,CASSLYGRALAKNIQYF,TGTGCCAGCAGTTTATACGGCAGGGCGCTAGCCAAAAACATTCAGTACTTC
TRBJ1-1,-,-,TRBV5-4,CASSHGWDKGAFF,TGTGCCAGCAGCCACGGGTGGGACAAAGGAGCTTTCTTT
TRBJ1-5,medium-sized,-,TRBV2,CASKRDNNQPQHF,TGTGCCAGCAAGAGAGACAACAATCAGCCCCAGCATTTT
TRBJ1-2,few,TRBD1,TRBV14,CASSRQGEHGYTF,TGTGCCAGCAGCCGACAGGGGGAACATGGCTACACCTTC
TRBJ1-2,-,-,TRBV28,CASSGRGRDGYTF,TGTGCCAGCTCTGGCAGGGGAAGAGATGGCTACACCTTC
TRBJ2-5,-,TRBD2,TRBV19,CASSIYGTSGQETQYF,TGTGCCAGTAGTATATACGGGACTAGCGGTCAAGAGACCCAGTACTTC
TRBJ2-1,-,-,TRBV5-1,CASSEQGNEQFF,TGCGCCAGCAGCGAACAGGGCAATGAGCAGTTCTTC
TRBJ1-2,few,-,TRBV6-5,CASSYGTGIRGYTF,TGTGCCAGCAGTTACGGAACAGGGATTAGGGGCTACACCTTC
TRBJ2-5,-,-,TRBV15,CATSRDRETQYF,TGTGCCACCAGCAGAGATCGAGAGACCCAGTACTTC
TRBJ2-7,-,TRBD1,TRBV5-8,CASSLQGQDREQYF,TGTGCCAGCAGCTTACAGGGACAGGACCGCGAGCAGTACTTC
TRBJ2-7,few,TRBD1,TRBV6-5,CASSDRVHEQYF,TGTGCCAGCAGTGACAGGGTCCACGAGCAGTACTTC
TRBJ2-5,-,-,TRBV14,CASSQSGSETQYF,TGTGCCAGCAGCCAGTCGGGATCAGAGACCCAGTACTTC
TRBJ1-2,-,TRBD1,TRBV5-4,CASSLPGQGTRGYTF,TGTGCCAGCAGCTTACCGGGACAGGGAACTCGGGGCTACACCTTC
TRBJ2-2,-,-,TRBV4-1,CASSLWGRELFF,TGCGCCAGCAGCCTATGGGGGCGGGAGCTGTTTTTT
TRBJ2-7,-,-,TRBV5-1,CASSKETAPYEQYF,TGCGCCAGCAGCAAGGAGACGGCGCCCTACGAGCAGTACTTC
TRBJ1-2,-,-,TRBV11-2,CASSTDRLAYGYTF,TGTGCCAGCAGCACCGACAGGCTAGCCTATGGCTACACCTTC
TRBJ2-5,-,-,TRBV7-9,CASSLSPNSETQYF,TGTGCCAGCAGTCTTAGCCCGAACTCCGAGACCCAGTACTTC
TRBJ2-7,-,TRBD1,TRBV7-9,CASRGTGESSYEQYF,TGTGCCAGCAGGGGGACAGGGGAAAGCTCCTACGAGCAGTACTTC
TRBJ1-4,-,TRBD1,TRBV19,CASSIPGGVEKLFF,TGTGCCAGTAGTATTCCAGGGGGCGTCGAAAAACTGTTTTTT
TRBJ2-7,-,-,TRBV5-1,CASSTGRSYEQYF,TGCGCCAGCAGCACAGGACGGAGTTACGAGCAGTACTTC
TRBJ1-4,once,TRBD1,TRBV2,CASGQVNEKLFF,TGTGCCAGCGGACAGGTTAATGAAAAACTGTTTTTT
TRBJ2-7,-,TRBD1,TRBV10-3,CAISEGQGNEQYF,TGTGCCATCAGTGAGGGACAGGGGAACGAGCAGTACTTC
TRBJ1-1,-,-,TRBV2,CASSEDRNTEAFF,TGTGCCAGCAGTGAAGACAGAAACACTGAAGCTTTCTTT
TRBJ2-7,-,-,TRBV6-5,CASSYSRESYEQYF,TGTGCCAGCAGTTACTCGCGGGAATCCTACGAGCAGTACTTC
TRBJ2-3,-,-,TRBV5-1,CASSLEGGGTDTQYF,TGCGCCAGCAGCTTGGAGGGCGGGGGCACAGATACGCAGTATTTT
TRBJ2-5,few,-,TRBV5-6,CASSLATAQETQYF,TGTGCCAGCAGCTTAGCGACAGCCCAAGAGACCCAGTACTTC
TRBJ1-5,-,TRBD1,TRBV27,CASSSLAGGQPQHF,TGTGCCAGCAGTTCCTTGGCAGGGGGTCAGCCCCAGCATTTT
TRBJ2-2,-,-,TRBV7-2,CASSFQGHPTGELFF,TGTGCCAGCAGCTTTCAGGGACATCCCACCGGGGAGCTGTTTTTT
TRBJ1-1,-,-,TRBV28,CASSFSQSAEAFF,TGTGCCAGCAGTTTCAGTCAGTCCGCTGAAGCTTTCTTT
TRBJ2-6,few,-,TRBV2,CASSEQGNMANVLTF,TGTGCCAGCAGTGAGCAGGGGAATATGGCCAACGTCCTGACTTTC